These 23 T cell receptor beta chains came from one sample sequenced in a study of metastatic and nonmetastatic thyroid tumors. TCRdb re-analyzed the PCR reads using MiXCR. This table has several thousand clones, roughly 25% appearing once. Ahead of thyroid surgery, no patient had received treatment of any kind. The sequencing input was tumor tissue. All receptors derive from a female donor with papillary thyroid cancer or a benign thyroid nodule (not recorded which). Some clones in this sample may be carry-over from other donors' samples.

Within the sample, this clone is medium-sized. The CDR3 DNA reads TGTGCCAGCAGTTACTTGGGACTAGCAACAGATACGCAGTATTTT. Translation gives CASSYLGLATDTQYF. The V gene is TRBV6-5, the J gene TRBJ2-3; 9 bases align to TRBD2. With 1 base clipped from V and 3 bases from J, the junction kept 2 bases outside the gene matches. CDR3 length equals 15 residues. The germline V gene has CDR1 MNHEY and CDR2 SVGAGI.

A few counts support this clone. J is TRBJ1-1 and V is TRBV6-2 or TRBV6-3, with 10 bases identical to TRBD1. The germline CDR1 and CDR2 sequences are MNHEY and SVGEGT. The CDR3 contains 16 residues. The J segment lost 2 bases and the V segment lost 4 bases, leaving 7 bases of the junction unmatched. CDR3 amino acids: CASSWDRGGVNTEAFF. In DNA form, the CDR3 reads TGTGCCAGCAGTTGGGACAGGGGTGGTGTAAACACTGAAGCTTTCTTT.

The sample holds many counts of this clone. CDR3 DNA sequence: TGTGCCAGTCGGACACCTAACACCGGGGAGCTGTTTTTT. Translating gives CASRTPNTGELFF. The chain links TRBV12-3 or TRBV12-4 to TRBJ2-2; perhaps TRBD1 as D (5 bases). Trimming shortened V by 9 bases and J by 2 bases, and 10 bases separated the two germline ends. The CDR3 has 13 residues.

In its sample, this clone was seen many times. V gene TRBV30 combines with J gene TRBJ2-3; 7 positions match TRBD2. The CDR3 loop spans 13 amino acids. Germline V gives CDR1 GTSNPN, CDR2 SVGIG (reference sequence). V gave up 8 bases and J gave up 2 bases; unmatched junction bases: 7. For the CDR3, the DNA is TGTGCCCGCCAGCGGGGAGACACAGATACGCAGTATTTT. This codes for CARQRGDTDTQYF.

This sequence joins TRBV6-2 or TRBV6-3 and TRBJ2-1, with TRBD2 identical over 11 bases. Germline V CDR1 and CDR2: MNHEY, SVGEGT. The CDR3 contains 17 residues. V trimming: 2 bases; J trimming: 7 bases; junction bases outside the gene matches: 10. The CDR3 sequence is CASSYGGLAGGKNEQFF. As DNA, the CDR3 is TGTGCCAGCAGTTACGGGGGGCTAGCGGGAGGTAAGAATGAGCAGTTCTTC.

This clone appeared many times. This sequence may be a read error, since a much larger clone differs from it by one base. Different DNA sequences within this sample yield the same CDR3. This CDR3 is CSALGQSSYEQYF. The CDR3 coding sequence is TGCAGCGCCCTGGGGCAGAGCTCCTACGAGCAGTACTTC. V and J are TRBV20-1 and TRBJ2-7; D perhaps matches TRBD1 (5 bases). The germline gives CDR1 DFQATT, CDR2 SNEGSKA (reference sequence). The CDR3 length is 13 residues.

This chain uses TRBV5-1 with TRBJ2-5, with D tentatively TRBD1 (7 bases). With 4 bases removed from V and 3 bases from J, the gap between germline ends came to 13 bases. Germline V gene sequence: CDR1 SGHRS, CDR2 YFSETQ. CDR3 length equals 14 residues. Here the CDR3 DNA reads TGCGCCAGCAGCCCGCGGGACAGAGAAGAGACCCAGTACTTC. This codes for CASSPRDREETQYF.

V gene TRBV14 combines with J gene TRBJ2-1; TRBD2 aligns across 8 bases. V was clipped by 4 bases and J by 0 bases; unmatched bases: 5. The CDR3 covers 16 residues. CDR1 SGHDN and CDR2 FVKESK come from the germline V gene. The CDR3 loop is CASSLHLAGSYNEQFF. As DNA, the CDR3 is TGTGCCAGCAGCCTCCATCTAGCGGGCTCCTACAATGAGCAGTTCTTC.

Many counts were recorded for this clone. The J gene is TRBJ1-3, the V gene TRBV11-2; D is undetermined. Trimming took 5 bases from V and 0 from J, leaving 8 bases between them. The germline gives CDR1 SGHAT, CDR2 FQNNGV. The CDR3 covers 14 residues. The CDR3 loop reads CASSLDLSGNTIYF. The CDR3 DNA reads TGTGCCAGCAGCCTGGACCTCTCTGGAAACACCATATATTTT.

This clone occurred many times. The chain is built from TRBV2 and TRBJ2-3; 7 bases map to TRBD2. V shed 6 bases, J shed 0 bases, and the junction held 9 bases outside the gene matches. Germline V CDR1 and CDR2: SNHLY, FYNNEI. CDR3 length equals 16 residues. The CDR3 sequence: CASRAGTKGSTDTQYF. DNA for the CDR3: TGTGCCAGCAGGGCCGGGACTAAAGGAAGCACAGATACGCAGTATTTT.

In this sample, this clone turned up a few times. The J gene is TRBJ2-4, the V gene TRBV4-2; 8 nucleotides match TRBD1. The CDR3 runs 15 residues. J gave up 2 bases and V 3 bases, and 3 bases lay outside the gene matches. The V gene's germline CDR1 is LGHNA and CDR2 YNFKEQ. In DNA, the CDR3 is TGTGCCAGCAGCCAGACAGGGGAAACCAAAAACATTCAGTACTTC. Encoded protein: CASSQTGETKNIQYF.

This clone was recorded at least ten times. The CDR3 bases are TGTGCCAGCAGCCTGGGACAGGGGAATTCACCCCTCCACTTT. Translating gives CASSLGQGNSPLHF. The rearrangement uses TRBV3-1 and TRBJ1-6; 10 positions agree with TRBD1. CDR3 length equals 14 residues. J was trimmed by 7 bases and V by 4 bases; bases with no gene match: 1. Germline values: CDR1 LGHDT, CDR2 YNNKEL (reference sequence).

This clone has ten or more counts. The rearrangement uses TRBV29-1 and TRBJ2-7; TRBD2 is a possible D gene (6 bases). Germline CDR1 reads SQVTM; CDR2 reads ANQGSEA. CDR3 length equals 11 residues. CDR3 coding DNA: TGCGGAGGGATACTAGGGAACGAGCAGTACTTC. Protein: CGGILGNEQYF.

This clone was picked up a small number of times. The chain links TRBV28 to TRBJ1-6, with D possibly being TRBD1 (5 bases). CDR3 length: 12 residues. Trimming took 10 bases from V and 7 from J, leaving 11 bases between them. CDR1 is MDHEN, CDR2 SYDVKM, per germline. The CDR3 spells CAIDPGNSPLHF. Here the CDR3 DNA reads TGTGCCATCGACCCAGGGAATTCACCCCTCCACTTT.

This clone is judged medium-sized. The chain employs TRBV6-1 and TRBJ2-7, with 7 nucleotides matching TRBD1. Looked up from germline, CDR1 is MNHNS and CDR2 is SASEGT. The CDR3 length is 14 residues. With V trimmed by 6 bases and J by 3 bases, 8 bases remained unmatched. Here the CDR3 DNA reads TGTGCCAGCAGGAACAGGGGAGATAGCTACGAGCAGTACTTC. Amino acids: CASRNRGDSYEQYF.

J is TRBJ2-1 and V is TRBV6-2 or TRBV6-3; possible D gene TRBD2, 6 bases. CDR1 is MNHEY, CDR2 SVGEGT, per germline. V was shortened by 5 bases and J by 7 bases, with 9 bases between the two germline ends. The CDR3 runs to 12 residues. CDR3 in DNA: TGTGCCAGCAGTAAGGAGGGAAATGAGCAGTTCTTC. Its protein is CASSKEGNEQFF.

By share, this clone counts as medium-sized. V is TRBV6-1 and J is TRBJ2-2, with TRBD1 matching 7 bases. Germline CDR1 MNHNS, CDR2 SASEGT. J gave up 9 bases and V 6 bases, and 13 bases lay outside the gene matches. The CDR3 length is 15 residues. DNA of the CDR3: TGTGCCAGCAGCCAAGCAAGACAGGGCCACCGGGAGCTGTTTTTT. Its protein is CASSQARQGHRELFF.

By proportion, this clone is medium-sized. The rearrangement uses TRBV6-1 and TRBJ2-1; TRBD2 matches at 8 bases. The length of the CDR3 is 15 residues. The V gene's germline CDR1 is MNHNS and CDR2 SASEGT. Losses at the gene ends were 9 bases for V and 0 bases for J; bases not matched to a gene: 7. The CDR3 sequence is CASSGAGVSYNEQFF. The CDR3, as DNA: TGTGCCAGTTCCGGAGCGGGAGTCTCCTACAATGAGCAGTTCTTC.

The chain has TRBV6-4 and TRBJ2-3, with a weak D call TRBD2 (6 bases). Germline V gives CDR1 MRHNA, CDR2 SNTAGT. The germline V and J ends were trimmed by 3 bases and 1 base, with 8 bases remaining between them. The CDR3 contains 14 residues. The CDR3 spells CASSEGGGTDTQYF. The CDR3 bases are TGTGCCAGCAGTGAGGGAGGTGGCACAGATACGCAGTATTTT.

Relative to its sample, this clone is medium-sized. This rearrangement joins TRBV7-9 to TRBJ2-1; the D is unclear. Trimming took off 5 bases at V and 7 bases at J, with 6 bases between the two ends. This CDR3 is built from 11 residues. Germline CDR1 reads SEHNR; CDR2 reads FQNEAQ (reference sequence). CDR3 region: CASSPENEQFF. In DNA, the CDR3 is TGTGCCAGCAGCCCGGAAAATGAGCAGTTCTTC.

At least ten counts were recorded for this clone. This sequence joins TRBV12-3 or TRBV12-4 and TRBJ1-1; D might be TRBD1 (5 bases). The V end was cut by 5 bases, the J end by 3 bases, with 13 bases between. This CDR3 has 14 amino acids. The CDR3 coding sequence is TGTGCCAGCAGTGTTACAGGTTTTGACACTGAAGCTTTCTTT. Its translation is CASSVTGFDTEAFF.

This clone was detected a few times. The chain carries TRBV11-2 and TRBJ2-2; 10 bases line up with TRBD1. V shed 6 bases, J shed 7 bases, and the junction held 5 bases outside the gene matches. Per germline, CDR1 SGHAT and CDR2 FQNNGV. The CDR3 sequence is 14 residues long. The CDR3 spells CASSSTGGVGELFF. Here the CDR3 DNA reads TGTGCCAGCAGTTCGACAGGGGGCGTCGGGGAGCTGTTTTTT.

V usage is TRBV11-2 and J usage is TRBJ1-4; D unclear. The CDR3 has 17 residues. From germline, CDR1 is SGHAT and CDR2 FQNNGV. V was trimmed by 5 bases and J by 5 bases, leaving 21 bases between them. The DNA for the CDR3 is TGTGCCAGCAGCCCCCGAGGGAGGCCAATGGAAAATGAAAAACTGTTTTTT. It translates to CASSPRGRPMENEKLFF.